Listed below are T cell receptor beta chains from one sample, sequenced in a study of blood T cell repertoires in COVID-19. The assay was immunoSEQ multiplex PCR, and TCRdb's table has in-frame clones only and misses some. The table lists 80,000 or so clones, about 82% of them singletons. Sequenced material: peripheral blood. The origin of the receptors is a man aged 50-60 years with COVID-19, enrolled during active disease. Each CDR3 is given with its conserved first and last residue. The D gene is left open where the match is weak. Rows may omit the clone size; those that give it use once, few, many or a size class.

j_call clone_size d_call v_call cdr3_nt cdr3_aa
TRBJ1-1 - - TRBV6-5 TGTGCCAGCAGTTACAAGGGACAAATCTCCACTGAAGCTTTCTTT CASSYKGQISTEAFF
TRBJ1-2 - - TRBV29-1 TGCAGCGTTGAAGACGACAGTTACTATGGCTACACCTTC CSVEDDSYYGYTF
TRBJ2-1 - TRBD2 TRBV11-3 TGTGCCAGCAGCTGGACTAGCGGCCACAATGAGCAGTTCTTC CASSWTSGHNEQFF
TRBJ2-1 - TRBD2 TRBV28 TGTGCCAGCAGTCCGGGGAGGGGTAATAGCGGGGACTACAATGAGCAGTTCTTC CASSPGRGNSGDYNEQFF
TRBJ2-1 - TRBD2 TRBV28 TGTGCCAGCAGTTCCCTGGGGGGAGGGCGGAATGAGCAGTTCTTC CASSSLGGGRNEQFF
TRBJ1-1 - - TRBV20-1 TGCAGTGCTAGTGGGGGCTGGAACACTGAAGCTTTCTTT CSASGGWNTEAFF
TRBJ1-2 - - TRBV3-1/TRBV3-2 TGTGCCAGCAGCCAAGTCGGGTCGGACTATGGCTACACCTTC CASSQVGSDYGYTF
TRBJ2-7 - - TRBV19 TGTGCCAGTAGTATAATGGTAACAGGAACCTACGAGCAGTACTTC CASSIMVTGTYEQYF
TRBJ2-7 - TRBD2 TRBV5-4 TGTGCCAGCAGCTCAGGGAGCTTAGCGGGGGACCCCTACGAGCAGTACTTC CASSSGSLAGDPYEQYF
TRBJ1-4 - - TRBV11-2 TGTGCCAGCAGCTTTCCCGGGGTCGAAAAACTGTTTTTT CASSFPGVEKLFF
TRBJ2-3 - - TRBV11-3 TGTGCCAGCAGCTTAGAGGGGGCGCAAGATACGCAGTATTTT CASSLEGAQDTQYF
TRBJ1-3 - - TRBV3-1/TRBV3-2 TGTGCCAGCAGCCCGCTCACTGACACCATATATTTT CASSPLTDTIYF
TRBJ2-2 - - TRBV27 TGTGCCAGCAGTTCTACAGTTACCGGGGAGCTGTTTTTT CASSSTVTGELFF
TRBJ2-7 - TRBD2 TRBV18 TGTGCCAGCTCACGGGACTTTGCGGGAGTCTCCTACGAGCAGTACTTC CASSRDFAGVSYEQYF
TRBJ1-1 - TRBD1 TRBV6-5 TGTGCCAGCAAGGACAGGGGAAAACCGAACACTGAAGCTTTCTTT CASKDRGKPNTEAFF
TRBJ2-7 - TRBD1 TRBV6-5 TGTGCCAGCACTCCCGGGACAGACGGTACGGAGCAGTACTTC CASTPGTDGTEQYF
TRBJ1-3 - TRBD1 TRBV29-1 TGCAGCGTTATACTTGGGACAGGAGGAAACACCATATATTTT CSVILGTGGNTIYF
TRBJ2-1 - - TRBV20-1 TGCAGTGCCTATCGGGGAGTGGAGCAGTTCTTC CSAYRGVEQFF
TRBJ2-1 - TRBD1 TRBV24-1 TGTGCCACCAGTGATGATGTTGGGACAGGGGGCAATGAGCAGTTCTTC CATSDDVGTGGNEQFF
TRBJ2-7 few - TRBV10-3 TGTGCCATCAGCGCGGGACAGACCTACGAGCAGTACTTC CAISAGQTYEQYF
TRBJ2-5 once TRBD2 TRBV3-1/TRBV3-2 TGTGCCACGGGTGGCGGGGGAGGGCCTGGGGAGACCCAGTACTTC CATGGGGGPGETQYF
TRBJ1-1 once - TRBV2 TGTGCCAGCAGACTTGAGGAGGGGAGAGGCACTGAAGCTTTCTTT CASRLEEGRGTEAFF
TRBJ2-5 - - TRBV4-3 TGCGCCAGCAGCCAAGATTGGGGGCTCCAAGAGACCCAGTACTTC CASSQDWGLQETQYF
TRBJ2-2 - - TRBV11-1 TGTGCCAGCAGCCCTCTCCGAGGGAACACCGGGGAGCTGTTTTTT CASSPLRGNTGELFF
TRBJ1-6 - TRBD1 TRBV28 TGTGCCAGCAGTTGGGACAGGTCCCCTTATAATTCACCCCTCCACTTT CASSWDRSPYNSPLHF
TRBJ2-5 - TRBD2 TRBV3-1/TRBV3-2 TGTGCCAGCAGCCAAGATCCTCAACTAGCGGGAGAAGAGACCCAGTACTTC CASSQDPQLAGEETQYF
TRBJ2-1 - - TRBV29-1 TGCAGCGTTGAACAGGCGAACAATGAGCAGTTCTTC CSVEQANNEQFF
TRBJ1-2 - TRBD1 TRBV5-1 TGCGCCAGTGGGACAGGATCAGAGGGCTACACCTTC CASGTGSEGYTF
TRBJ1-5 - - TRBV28 TGTGCCAGCAGTTTGACCGGGACACAATATAGCAATCAGCCCCAGCATTTT CASSLTGTQYSNQPQHF
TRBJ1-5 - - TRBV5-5 TGTGCCAGCAGCTTTTCGGCAGGCCAGGGGTCCCAGCCCCAGCATTTT CASSFSAGQGSQPQHF
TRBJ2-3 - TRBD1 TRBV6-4 TGTGCCAGCAGTGAGACAGGGATAACAGATACGCAGTATTTT CASSETGITDTQYF
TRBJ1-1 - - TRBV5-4 TGTGCCACTAAACCAGGGGAAGGCCTATCGAACACTGAAGCTTTCTTT CATKPGEGLSNTEAFF